Listed here are 16 T cell receptor beta chains from one sample, sequenced in a study of T cells after yellow fever vaccination. MiXCR was run by TCRdb on the 5' RACE reads, yielding one entry per CDR3 protein. The data show about 230,000 distinct CDR3 sequences, with 6.5% to 7.5% seen just once and roughly 1% held by the top ten. Sequencing used CD4+ T cells sorted from PBMCs, obtained on the day of the yellow fever booster vaccination. The receptors shown here come from a young man who received the YFV17D yellow fever vaccine.

The J gene is TRBJ2-5, the V gene TRBV24-1; possibly TRBD2 for D (7 bases). The V end was cut by 9 bases, the J end by 5 bases, with 15 bases between. CDR1 and CDR2 (germline): KGHDR, SFDVKD. The CDR3 sequence is 13 residues long. CDR3 bases: TGTGCCACCGGGGGGGGCGGGCAGGAGACCCAGTACTTC. Translated: CATGGGGQETQYF.

This clonotype was counted many times. The V gene is TRBV7-2, the J gene TRBJ1-6, with a tentative D call TRBD1 (6 bases). V lost 3 bases and J lost 7, with 13 bases in between. The CDR3 loop spans 15 amino acids. Germline assignment: CDR1 SGHTA and CDR2 FQGNSA. CDR3: CASSFLTGANSPLHF. The CDR3 DNA is TGTGCCAGCAGCTTTTTGACAGGCGCAAATTCACCCCTCCACTTT.

This clonotype came up a few times. The chain uses TRBV5-4 and TRBJ2-2; D tentatively reads TRBD1 or TRBD2 (5 bases each). V dropped 5 bases and J dropped 6 bases, with 17 bases sitting between them. This CDR3 is built from 15 residues. CDR1 SGHNT and CDR2 YYREEE come from the germline V gene (reference sequence). CDR3 DNA sequence: TGTGCCAGCAGACCCCGGGACGGCCTATCCGGGGAGCTGTTTTTT. Amino acids: CASRPRDGLSGELFF.

In this sample, this clonotype turned up a few times. This chain links TRBV20-1 with TRBJ2-7; possibly TRBD2 for D (6 bases). The CDR3 loop spans 12 amino acids. Trimming took 4 bases from V and 3 from J, leaving 10 bases between them. The germline CDR1 and CDR2 sequences are DFQATT and SNEGSKA (reference sequence). As DNA, the CDR3 is TGCAGTGCTATGGAGGGGTTCTACGAGCAGTACTTC. Amino acid sequence: CSAMEGFYEQYF.

In this sample, this clonotype turned up many times. This sequence joins TRBV2 and TRBJ2-1; tentatively, D is TRBD1 (5 bases). The CDR3 is 14 amino acids. Germline V CDR1 and CDR2: SNHLY, FYNNEI. Trimming cost V 6 bases and J 1 base, with 10 bases left between them. CDR3 sequence: CASRLAGSYNEQFF. Here the CDR3 DNA reads TGTGCCAGCAGGTTAGCAGGGTCCTACAATGAGCAGTTCTTC.

In this sample, this clonotype turned up a few times. The gene calls are TRBV4-2 and TRBJ2-3, with no clear D. V dropped 5 bases and J dropped 6 bases, with 9 bases sitting between them. The CDR3 covers 12 residues. Germline values: CDR1 LGHNA, CDR2 YNFKEQ. CDR3 amino acids: CASSNDLDTQYF. The CDR3, as DNA: TGTGCCAGCAGCAACGACCTTGATACGCAGTATTTT.

The rearrangement links TRBV7-2 to TRBJ1-2; weak D call: TRBD1 (6 bases). Trimming shortened V by 1 base and J by 7 bases, and 16 bases separated the two germline ends. The CDR3 is 15 residues long. Per germline, CDR1 SGHTA and CDR2 FQGNSA. The CDR3 sequence is CASSLDGGPRVGYTF. The CDR3 DNA is TGTGCCAGCAGCTTAGACGGGGGCCCGAGGGTTGGCTACACCTTC.

A few counts support this clonotype. V gene TRBV6-2 or TRBV6-3 combines with J gene TRBJ2-3; no reliable D call. The ends were cut back, 0 bases at V and 0 bases at J, with 10 bases in the middle. The CDR3 contains 16 residues. CDR1 MNHEY and CDR2 SVGEGT come from the germline V gene. The CDR3 DNA reads TGTGCCAGCAGTTACTCGAAGTGGGAAAGCACAGATACGCAGTATTTT. The encoded protein is CASSYSKWESTDTQYF.

In its sample, this clonotype was seen a few times. The V gene is TRBV7-9, the J gene TRBJ2-7; D may be TRBD2 (5 bases). The CDR3 is made up of 15 amino acids. Trimming removed 7 bases from V and 4 bases from J, with 20 bases in between. CDR1 and CDR2 (germline): SEHNR, FQNEAQ (reference sequence). The CDR3 nucleotides are TGTGCCAGCACTCCCCCAGACGGGGATATTTACGAGCAGTACTTC. This codes for CASTPPDGDIYEQYF.

This clonotype was recorded many times. The V call is TRBV6-1, the J call TRBJ2-5; 8 bases line up with TRBD1. Germline V gene sequence: CDR1 MNHNS, CDR2 SASEGT. V trimming: 6 bases; J trimming: 2 bases; junction bases outside the gene matches: 8. The CDR3 is 15 residues long. For the CDR3, the DNA is TGTGCCAGCAGAACGGACAGGGTGAGGCAAGAGACCCAGTACTTC. The encoded protein is CASRTDRVRQETQYF.

This clonotype was observed a few times. V gene TRBV7-2 combines with J gene TRBJ2-5; the D call may be TRBD1 or TRBD2 (5 bases each). CDR1 SGHTA and CDR2 FQGNSA come from the germline V gene. CDR3 length: 16 residues. Trimming stripped 5 bases from V and 2 bases from J, with 18 bases between. The CDR3 DNA reads TGTGCCAGCAGCCACGGGACGGGGCGACAGCAAGAGACCCAGTACTTC. It encodes CASSHGTGRQQETQYF.

This clonotype was detected ten times or more. The chain is built from TRBV29-1 and TRBJ2-3, with 9 bases lining up with TRBD2. This CDR3 region has 14 residues. Germline CDR1 SQVTM, CDR2 ANQGSEA. After removal of 4 bases from V and 2 bases from J, the junction contained 4 bases not matched to a gene. The CDR3 loop reads CSVGPSGNTDTQYF. The DNA for the CDR3 is TGCAGCGTTGGGCCTAGCGGGAACACAGATACGCAGTATTTT.

This clonotype was detected ten times or more. The chain is built from TRBV4-2 and TRBJ2-2; D is unresolved. The CDR3 totals 16 residues. Trimming pared 4 bases from V and 0 bases from J, leaving 12 bases between. Germline V CDR1 and CDR2: LGHNA, YNFKEQ. CDR3 in amino acids: CASSPTHTTNTGELFF. CDR3 DNA sequence: TGTGCCAGCAGCCCAACCCATACCACGAACACCGGGGAGCTGTTTTTT.

This clonotype was counted many times. The rearrangement links TRBV5-1 to TRBJ2-5; tentatively, D is TRBD1 (6 bases). CDR1 is SGHRS, CDR2 YFSETQ, per germline. The CDR3 runs 14 residues. Trimming took off 0 bases at V and 5 bases at J, with 11 bases between the two ends. CDR3 nucleotide sequence: TGCGCCAGCAGCTTGGGACAGGCCGGCGAGACCCAGTACTTC. As protein: CASSLGQAGETQYF.

V gene TRBV6-1 combines with J gene TRBJ2-1, with 10 bases fitting TRBD2. CDR1 MNHNS and CDR2 SASEGT come from the germline V gene. V lost 6 bases and J lost 5; bases outside the gene matches: 1. This CDR3 spans 13 amino acids. Here the CDR3 DNA reads TGTGCCAGCAGACTAGCGGGGCACAATGAGCAGTTCTTC. Protein sequence: CASRLAGHNEQFF.

V and J are TRBV6-1 and TRBJ2-1, with 11 bases identical to TRBD2. Germline V gives CDR1 MNHNS, CDR2 SASEGT. The J segment lost 4 bases and the V segment lost 6 bases, leaving 14 bases of the junction unmatched. This CDR3 has 18 amino acids. This CDR3 reads CASSLTSGRGGGYNEQFF. DNA of the CDR3: TGTGCCAGCAGCCTCACTAGCGGGAGAGGAGGGGGTTACAATGAGCAGTTCTTC.